Only one count was recorded for the clone carrying this TCR beta chain. Its antigen is currently unknown. TCRdb's copy holds only in-frame clones and misses some; the assay was immunoSEQ multiplex PCR. The data contain about 33,000 clones, 92% of them singletons. These data belong to a study of T cells in localized non-small cell lung cancer. Study-wide results and caveats: Adjacent uninvolved lung had the highest clonality, suggesting focused antigen responses. Investigators sequenced only a single tumor region, leaving heterogeneity possible. Among the top 100 tumor clones, a median about 57 appeared in adjacent lung. Patients showing higher blood T cell density tended to see longer overall survival.

The source of this sequence is an older female donor with stage I lung adenocarcinoma. Sequencing was performed on peripheral blood, taken before any cancer treatment.

The CDR3 spells CASSEGWRDGYTF. CDR3 nucleotides: TGTGCCAGCAGTGAAGGTTGGAGGGATGGCTACACCTTC. The chain is built from TRBV6-1 and TRBJ1-2, with D hard to call. This CDR3 has 13 residues. Germline V gene sequence: CDR1 MNHNS, CDR2 SASEGT. V dropped 1 base and J dropped 6 bases, with 9 bases sitting between them.